This T cell receptor beta chain was sequenced during a study of blood T cells in healthy people across ages. On this clonotype: The junction does not match germline at one end; this may be a read error.

It was approximately 10 milliliters of peripheral blood that were drawn from each donor. CDR1 SNHLY and CDR2 FYNNEI come from the germline V gene. The CDR3 runs 11 residues. A second PCR, run for roughly 7 to 12 cycles, used a sample-barcoded 5' primer plus a J-beta primer mix. In TCRdb, the 5' RACE reads were re-called with MiXCR into one record per CDR3 protein. Seen here are about 800,000 distinct CDR3 sequences, 46% observed once, and the top ten hold 15% to 20%. The source of this sequence is a man older than 75 in good health. The chain couples TRBV2 to TRBJ2-4; D not resolved. The sample consisted of blood. CDR3 sequence reads: CASSVTYEQNF. CDR3 bases: TGTGCCAGCAGTGTTACCTACGAGCAGAACTTC.